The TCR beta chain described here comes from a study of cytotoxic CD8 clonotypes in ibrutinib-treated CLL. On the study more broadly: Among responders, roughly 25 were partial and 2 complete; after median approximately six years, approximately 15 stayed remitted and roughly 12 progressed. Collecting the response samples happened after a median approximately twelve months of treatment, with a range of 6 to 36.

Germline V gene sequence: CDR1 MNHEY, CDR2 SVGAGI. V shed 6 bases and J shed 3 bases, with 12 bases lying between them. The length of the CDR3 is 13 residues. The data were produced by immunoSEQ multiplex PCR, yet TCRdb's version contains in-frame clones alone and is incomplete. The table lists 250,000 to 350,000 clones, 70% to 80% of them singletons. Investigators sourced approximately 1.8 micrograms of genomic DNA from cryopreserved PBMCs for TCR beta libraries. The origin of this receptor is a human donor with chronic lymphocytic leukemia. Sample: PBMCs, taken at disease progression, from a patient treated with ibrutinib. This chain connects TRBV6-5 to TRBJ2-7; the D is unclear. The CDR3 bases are TGTGCCAGCAGCACCCTCGGCGGCTACGAGCAGTACTTC. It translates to CASSTLGGYEQYF.